These 4 T cell receptor beta chains were all obtained from the same sample, sequenced in a study of human T cells and chemical hapten exposure. Time point defined: pre-sensitization, week 0. Stated treatment: therapeutic diphenylcyclopropenone sensitization with weekly scalp DPC. TCRdb processed the RACE reads anew with MiXCR; each CDR3 protein has one entry. The sample contains fewer than 70,000 distinct CDR3 sequences, around 7% of which appear only once. The sequenced sample was whole blood, obtained in connection with sensitization to the hapten diphenylcyclopropenone (DPC). The receptors come from a woman aged 25 to 39 with alopecia areata. Some clones in this sample may be carry-over from other donors' samples.

This clonotype has a count of ten or more. V is TRBV7-8 and J is TRBJ2-3, with TRBD2 matching 8 bases. The CDR3 consists of 16 residues. Germline V gene sequence: CDR1 SGHVS, CDR2 FQNEAQ. The junction had 8 bases not matched to a gene; V was cut back by 6 bases and J by 0 bases. The CDR3 loop is CASSHRGGSSTDTQYF. The DNA for the CDR3 is TGTGCCAGCAGTCACCGGGGGGGTTCTAGCACAGATACGCAGTATTTT.

This clonotype was seen many times. J is TRBJ2-1 and V is TRBV7-9, with 10 bases matching TRBD1. The junction had 8 bases not matched to a gene; V was cut back by 7 bases and J by 8 bases. Germline loops: CDR1 SEHNR, CDR2 FQNEAQ (reference sequence). The CDR3 has 14 amino acids. The CDR3 region has the DNA TGTGCCAGCACCGTCCGGGACAGGGGTGATGAGCAGTTCTTC. Amino acids: CASTVRDRGDEQFF. The variable domain in full, with the rest retrieved from reference TRBV7-9 and TRBJ2-1, is DTGVSQNPRHKITKRGQNVTFRCDPISEHNRLYWYRQTLGQGPEFLTYFQNEAQLEKSRLLSDRFSAERPKGSFSTLEIQRTEQGDSAMYLCASTVRDRGDEQFFGPGTRLTVL.

This clonotype has ten or more counts. The chain has TRBV11-2 and TRBJ2-2; 8 bases agree with TRBD1. The CDR3 contains 18 residues. The germline V gene has CDR1 SGHAT and CDR2 FQNNGV. V was pared by 0 bases and J by 1 base, with 7 bases of the junction left unmatched. The CDR3 nucleotides read TGTGCCAGCAGCTTAGAGGGATGGGGGACAGGGAACACCGGGGAGCTGTTTTTT. Its translation is CASSLEGWGTGNTGELFF.

This clonotype was seen repeatedly, ten times or more. The chain has TRBV6-5 and TRBJ2-7, with 8 bases that match TRBD2. This CDR3 spans 15 amino acids. The germline V gene encodes CDR1 MNHEY and CDR2 SVGAGI. The trim removed 5 bases at V and 6 bases at J, leaving 12 bases unmatched. CDR3 bases: TGTGCCAGCAGTCCCCGGGAGGGTTGGTCTGTCGAGCAGTACTTC. Its translation is CASSPREGWSVEQYF.